This TCR beta chain originates from a study of cytomegalovirus exposure and HLA in healthy donors. General study points: There were a few CMV-associated chains whose specificity for CMV antigens was confirmed in vitro.

Profiled with immunoSEQ multiplex PCR; TCRdb holds only in-frame clones, not every one. In the table there are roughly 48,000 clones, just over 85% of which are singletons. As for this clone: Its specificity is unknown.

Germline values: CDR1 SNHLY, CDR2 FYNNEI. The CDR3 has 11 residues. Between the trimmed V and J ends, which lost 8 bases and 3 bases, there was a span of 8 bases. The chain employs TRBV2 and TRBJ2-7; D gene uncertain. Material for sequencing was PBMCs. The receptor was derived from a woman aged 30 to 39 in good health and CMV-seronegative. CDR3 region: CASGQVYEQYF. For the CDR3, the DNA is TGTGCCAGCGGGCAGGTCTACGAGCAGTACTTC.